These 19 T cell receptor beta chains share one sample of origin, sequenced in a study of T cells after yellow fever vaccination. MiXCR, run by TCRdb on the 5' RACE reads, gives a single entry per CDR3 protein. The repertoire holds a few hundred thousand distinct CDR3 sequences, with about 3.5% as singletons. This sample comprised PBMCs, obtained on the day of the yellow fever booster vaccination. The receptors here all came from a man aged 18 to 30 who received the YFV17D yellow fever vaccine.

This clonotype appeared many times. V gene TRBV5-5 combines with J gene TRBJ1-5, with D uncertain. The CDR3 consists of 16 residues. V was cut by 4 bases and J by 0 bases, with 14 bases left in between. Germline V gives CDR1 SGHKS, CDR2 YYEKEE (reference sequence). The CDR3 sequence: CASSLEDQVSNQPQHF. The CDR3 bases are TGTGCCAGCAGCCTTGAGGATCAGGTTAGCAATCAGCCCCAGCATTTT.

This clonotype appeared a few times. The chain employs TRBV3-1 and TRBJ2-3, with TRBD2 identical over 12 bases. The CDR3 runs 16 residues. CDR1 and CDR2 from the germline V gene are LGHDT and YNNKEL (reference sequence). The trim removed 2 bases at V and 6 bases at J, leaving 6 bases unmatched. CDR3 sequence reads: CASSQLLAGGSDTQYF. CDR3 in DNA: TGTGCCAGCAGCCAATTACTAGCGGGGGGATCGGATACGCAGTATTTT.

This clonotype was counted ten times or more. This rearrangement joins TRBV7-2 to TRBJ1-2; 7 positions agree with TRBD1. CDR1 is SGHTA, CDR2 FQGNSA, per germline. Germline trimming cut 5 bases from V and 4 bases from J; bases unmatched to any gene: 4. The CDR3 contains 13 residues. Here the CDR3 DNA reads TGTGCCAGCAGCCTGGGACAGTCCTATGGCTACACCTTC. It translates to CASSLGQSYGYTF. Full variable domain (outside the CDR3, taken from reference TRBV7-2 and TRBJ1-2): GAGVSQSPSNKVTEKGKDVELRCDPISGHTALYWYRQSLGQGLEFLIYFQGNSAPDKSGLPSDRFSAERTGGSVSTLTIQRTQQEDSAVYLCASSLGQSYGYTFGSGTRLTVV.

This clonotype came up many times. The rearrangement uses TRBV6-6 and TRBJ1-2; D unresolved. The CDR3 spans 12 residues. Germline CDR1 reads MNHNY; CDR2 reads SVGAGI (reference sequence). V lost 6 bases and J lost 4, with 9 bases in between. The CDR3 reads CASSTQVYGYTF. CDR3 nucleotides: TGTGCCAGCAGCACTCAGGTCTATGGCTACACCTTC.

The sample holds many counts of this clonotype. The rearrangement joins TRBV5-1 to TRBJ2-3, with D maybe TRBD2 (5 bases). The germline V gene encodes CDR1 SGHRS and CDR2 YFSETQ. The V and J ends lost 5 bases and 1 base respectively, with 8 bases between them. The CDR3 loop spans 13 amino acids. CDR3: CASRGSGTDTQYF. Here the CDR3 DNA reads TGCGCCAGCAGAGGTAGCGGCACAGATACGCAGTATTTT.

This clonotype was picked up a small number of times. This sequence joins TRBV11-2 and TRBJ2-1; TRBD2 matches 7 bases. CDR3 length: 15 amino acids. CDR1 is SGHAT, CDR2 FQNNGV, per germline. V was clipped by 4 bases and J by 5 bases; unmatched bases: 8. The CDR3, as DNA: TGTGCCAGCAGCTCTCTCCGGGGGGACCACAATGAGCAGTTCTTC. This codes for CASSSLRGDHNEQFF.

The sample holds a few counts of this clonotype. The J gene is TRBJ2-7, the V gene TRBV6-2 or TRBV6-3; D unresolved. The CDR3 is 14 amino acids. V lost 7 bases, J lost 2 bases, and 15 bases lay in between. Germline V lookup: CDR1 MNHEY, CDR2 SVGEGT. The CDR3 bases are TGTGCCAGCATGGACGTCAATTCAGCCTACGAGCAGTACTTC. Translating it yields CASMDVNSAYEQYF.

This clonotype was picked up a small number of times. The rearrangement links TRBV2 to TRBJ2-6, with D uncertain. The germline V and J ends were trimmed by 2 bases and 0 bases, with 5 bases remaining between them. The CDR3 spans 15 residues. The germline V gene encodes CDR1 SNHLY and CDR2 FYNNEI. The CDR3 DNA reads TGTGCCAGCAGTGAAAAGACCTCTGGGGCCAACGTCCTGACTTTC. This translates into CASSEKTSGANVLTF.

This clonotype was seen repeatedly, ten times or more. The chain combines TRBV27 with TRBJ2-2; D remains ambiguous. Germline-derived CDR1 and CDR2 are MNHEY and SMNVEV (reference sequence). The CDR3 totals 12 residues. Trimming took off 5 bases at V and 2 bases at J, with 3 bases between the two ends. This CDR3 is CASSINTGELFF. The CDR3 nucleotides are TGTGCCAGCAGTATAAACACCGGGGAGCTGTTTTTT.

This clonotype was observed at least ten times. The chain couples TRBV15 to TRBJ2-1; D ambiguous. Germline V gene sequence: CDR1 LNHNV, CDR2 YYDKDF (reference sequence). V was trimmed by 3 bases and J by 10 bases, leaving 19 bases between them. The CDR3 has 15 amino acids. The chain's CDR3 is CATSSDVSRHEEQFF. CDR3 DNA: TGTGCCACCAGCAGCGACGTGTCCCGGCATGAGGAGCAGTTCTTC. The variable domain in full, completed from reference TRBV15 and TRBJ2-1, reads DAMVIQNPRYQVTQFGKPVTLSCSQTLNHNVMYWYQQKSSQAPKLLFHYYDKDFNNEADTPDNFQSRRPNTSFCFLDIRSPGLGDTAMYLCATSSDVSRHEEQFFGPGTRLTVL.

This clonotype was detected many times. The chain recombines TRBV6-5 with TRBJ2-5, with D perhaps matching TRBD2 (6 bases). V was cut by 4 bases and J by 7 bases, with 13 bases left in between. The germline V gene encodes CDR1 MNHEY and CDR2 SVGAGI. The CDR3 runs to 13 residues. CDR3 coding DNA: TGTGCCAGCAGTTCCCGTCTCGGGGGGACCCAGTACTTC. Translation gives CASSSRLGGTQYF.

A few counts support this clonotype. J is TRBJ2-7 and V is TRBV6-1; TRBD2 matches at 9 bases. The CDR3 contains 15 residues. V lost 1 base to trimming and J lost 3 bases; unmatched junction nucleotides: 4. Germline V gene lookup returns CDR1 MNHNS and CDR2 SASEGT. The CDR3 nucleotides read TGTGCCAGCAGTGAAGGGCCTAGCGGGATCTACGAGCAGTACTTC. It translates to CASSEGPSGIYEQYF.

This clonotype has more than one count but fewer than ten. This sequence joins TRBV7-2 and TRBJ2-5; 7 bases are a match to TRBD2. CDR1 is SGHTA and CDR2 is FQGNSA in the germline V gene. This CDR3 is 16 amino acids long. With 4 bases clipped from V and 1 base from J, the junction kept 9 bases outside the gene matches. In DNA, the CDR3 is TGTGCCAGCAGCTCACAGTTGGGCGGGGGCCAAGAGACCCAGTACTTC. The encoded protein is CASSSQLGGGQETQYF. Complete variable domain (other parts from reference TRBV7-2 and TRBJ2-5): GAGVSQSPSNKVTEKGKDVELRCDPISGHTALYWYRQSLGQGLEFLIYFQGNSAPDKSGLPSDRFSAERTGGSVSTLTIQRTQQEDSAVYLCASSSQLGGGQETQYFGPGTRLLVL.

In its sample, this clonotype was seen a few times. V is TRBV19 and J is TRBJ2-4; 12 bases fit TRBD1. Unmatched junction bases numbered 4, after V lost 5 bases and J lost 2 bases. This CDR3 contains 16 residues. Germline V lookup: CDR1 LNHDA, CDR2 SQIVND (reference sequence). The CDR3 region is CASSPGTGGSKNIQYF. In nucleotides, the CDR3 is TGTGCCAGTAGTCCGGGGACAGGGGGCTCCAAAAACATTCAGTACTTC.

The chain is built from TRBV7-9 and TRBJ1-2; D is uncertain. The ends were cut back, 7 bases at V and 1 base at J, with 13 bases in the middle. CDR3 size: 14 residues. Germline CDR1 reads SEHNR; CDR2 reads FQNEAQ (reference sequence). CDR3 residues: CASTSIVLNYGYTF. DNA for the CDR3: TGTGCCAGCACCTCGATCGTCCTTAACTATGGCTACACCTTC.

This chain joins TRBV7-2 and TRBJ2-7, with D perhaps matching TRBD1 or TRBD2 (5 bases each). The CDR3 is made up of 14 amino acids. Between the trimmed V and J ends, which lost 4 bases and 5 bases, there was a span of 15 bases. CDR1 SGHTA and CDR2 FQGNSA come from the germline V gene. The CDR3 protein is CTSSSRDGVNEQYF. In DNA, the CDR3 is TGTACCAGCAGCTCCCGGGACGGTGTGAACGAGCAGTACTTC.

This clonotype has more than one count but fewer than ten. In nucleotides, the CDR3 is TGCGCCAGCAGCCAAGGGGTGACAGGGGGTACTCATCCAGCCAAAAACATTCAGTACTTC. Translating it yields CASSQGVTGGTHPAKNIQYF. V gene TRBV4-3 combines with J gene TRBJ2-4, with 9 bases identical to TRBD1. Germline CDR1 and CDR2: LGHNA and YSLEER. The CDR3 totals 20 residues. V shed 1 base and J 0 bases; nucleotides not matched to a gene: 13.

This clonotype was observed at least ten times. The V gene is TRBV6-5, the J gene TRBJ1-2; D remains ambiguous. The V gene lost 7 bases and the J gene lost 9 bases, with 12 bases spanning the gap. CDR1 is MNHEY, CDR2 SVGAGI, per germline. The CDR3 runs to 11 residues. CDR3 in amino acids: CASMEGGRYTF. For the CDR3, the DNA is TGTGCCAGCATGGAGGGAGGCCGCTACACCTTC.

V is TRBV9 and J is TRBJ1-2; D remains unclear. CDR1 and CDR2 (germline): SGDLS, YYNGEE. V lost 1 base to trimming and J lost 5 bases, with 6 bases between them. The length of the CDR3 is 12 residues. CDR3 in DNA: TGTGCCAGCAGCGTATCGGGGTATGGCTACACCTTC. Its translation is CASSVSGYGYTF.